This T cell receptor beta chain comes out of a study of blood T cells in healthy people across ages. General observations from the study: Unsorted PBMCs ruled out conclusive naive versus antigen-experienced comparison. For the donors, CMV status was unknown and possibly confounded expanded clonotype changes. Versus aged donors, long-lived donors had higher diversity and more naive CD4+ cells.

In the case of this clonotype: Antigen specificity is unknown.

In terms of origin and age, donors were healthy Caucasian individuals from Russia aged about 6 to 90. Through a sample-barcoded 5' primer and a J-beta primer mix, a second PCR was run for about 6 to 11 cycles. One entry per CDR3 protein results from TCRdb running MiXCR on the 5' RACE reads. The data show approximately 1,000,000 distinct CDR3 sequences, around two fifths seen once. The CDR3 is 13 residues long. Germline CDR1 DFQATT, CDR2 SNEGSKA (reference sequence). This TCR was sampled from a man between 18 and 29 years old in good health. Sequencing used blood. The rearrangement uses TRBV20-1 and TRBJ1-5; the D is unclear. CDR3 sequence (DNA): TGCAGCGCCCCTCAGTCGAAAGATCAGCCCCAGCATTTT. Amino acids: CSAPQSKDQPQHF.